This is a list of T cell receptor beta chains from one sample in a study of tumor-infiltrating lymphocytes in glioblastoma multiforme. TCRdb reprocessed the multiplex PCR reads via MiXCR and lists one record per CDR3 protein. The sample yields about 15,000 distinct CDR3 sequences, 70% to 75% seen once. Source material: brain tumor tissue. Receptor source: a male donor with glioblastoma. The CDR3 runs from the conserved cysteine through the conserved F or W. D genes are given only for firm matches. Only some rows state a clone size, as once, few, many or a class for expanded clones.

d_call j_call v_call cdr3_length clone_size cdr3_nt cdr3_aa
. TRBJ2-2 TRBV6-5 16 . TGTGCCAGCAGCCACGCTACCCGGTCGAACACCGGGGAGCTGTTTTTT CASSHATRSNTGELFF
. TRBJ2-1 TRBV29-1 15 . TGCAGCGGTTTACAGCCAAATACAGGGAGGGATTCCCTGTTCTTC CSGLQPNTGRDSLFF
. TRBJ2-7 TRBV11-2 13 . TGTGCCAGCAGCTTAGATCAGGGGTACGAGCAGTACTTC CASSLDQGYEQYF
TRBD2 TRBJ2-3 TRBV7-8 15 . TGTGCCGGCAGCTGGCGGGAGGGGGTTGGGGATACGCAGTATTTC CAGSWREGVGDTQYF
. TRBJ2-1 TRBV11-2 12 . TGTGCCAGCTTGCAGGCGGACAATGATCAGTTCTTC CASLQADNDQFF
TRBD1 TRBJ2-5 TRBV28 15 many TGTGCCAGCAGCCTAGGGTCGACAGGGGAAGAGACCCAGTACTTC CASSLGSTGEETQYF
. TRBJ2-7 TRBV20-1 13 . TGCAGTGCTAGAAGACCCTACTCCTACGAGCAGTACTTC CSARRPYSYEQYF
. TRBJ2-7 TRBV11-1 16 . TGTGTCAGCAGCCCCTCTGCCCTAGCTACGCACTACGAGCAGTACTTC CVSSPSALATHYEQYF
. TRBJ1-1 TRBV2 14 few TGTGCCAGCAGTGAAGGGGGGGGATACACTGAAGCTTTCTTT CASSEGGGYTEAFF
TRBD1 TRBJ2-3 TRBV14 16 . TGTGCCAGCAGCCAAAAGACAGGGTACGAGAGAGATACGCAGTATTTT CASSQKTGYERDTQYF
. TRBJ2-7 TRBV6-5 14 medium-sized TGTGCCAGCAGTTACTCCGGGGGCTGGTCCGAGCAGTACTTC CASSYSGGWSEQYF
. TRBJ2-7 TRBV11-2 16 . TGTGCCGGCAGCACTGGAAGCGGTACGTTCTACTACGAGCAGTACTTC CAGSTGSGTFYYEQYF
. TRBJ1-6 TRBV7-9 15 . TGTGCCAGCAGCTCCCTCGGCCGTCAACATTCACCCCTCCACTTT CASSSLGRQHSPLHF
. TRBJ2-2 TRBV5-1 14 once TGCGCCAGCAGCTTCGGCGATGACACCGGGGAGCTGTTTTTT CASSFGDDTGELFF
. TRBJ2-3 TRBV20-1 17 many TGCAGTGTCGCGTGGTTATCACAGGGACCTAGCACAGATACGCAGTATTTT CSVAWLSQGPSTDTQYF
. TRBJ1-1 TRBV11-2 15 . TGTGCCAGCAGCTTAGATCCACAGAGTGACACTGAAGCTCTCTTT CASSLDPQSDTEALF
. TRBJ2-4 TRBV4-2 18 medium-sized TGTGCCAGCAGCCAGGGAGCGGTTGACGGGACTGCCAAAAACATTCAGTACTTC CASSQGAVDGTAKNIQYF
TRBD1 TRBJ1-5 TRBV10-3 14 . TGTGCCATCAGTCCTCGACAGGGGGATCAGCCCCAGCATTTT CAISPRQGDQPQHF
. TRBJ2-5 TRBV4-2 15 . TGTGCCAGCAGCCCGATGAAGGGAGCCCAAGAGACCCAGTACTTC CASSPMKGAQETQYF